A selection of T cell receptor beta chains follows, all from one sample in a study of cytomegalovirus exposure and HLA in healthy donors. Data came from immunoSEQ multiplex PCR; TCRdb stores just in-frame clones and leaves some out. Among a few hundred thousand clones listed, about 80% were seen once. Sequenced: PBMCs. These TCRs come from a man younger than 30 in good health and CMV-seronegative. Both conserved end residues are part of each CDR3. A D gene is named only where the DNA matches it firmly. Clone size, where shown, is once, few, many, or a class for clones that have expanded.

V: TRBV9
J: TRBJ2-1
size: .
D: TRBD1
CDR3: CASRGPSNEQFF
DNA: TGTGCCAGTAGGGGGCCGAGCAATGAGCAGTTCTTC

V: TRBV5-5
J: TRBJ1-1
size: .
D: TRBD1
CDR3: CASSPDRAAAFF
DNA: TGTGCCAGCAGCCCTGACAGGGCTGCTGCTTTCTTT

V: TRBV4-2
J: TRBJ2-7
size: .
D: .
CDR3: CASSQESGSYEQYF
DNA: TGTGCCAGCAGCCAAGAGTCAGGGTCCTACGAGCAGTACTTC

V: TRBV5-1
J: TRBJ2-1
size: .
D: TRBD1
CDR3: CASSWVPGQGTEQFF
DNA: TGCGCCAGCAGCTGGGTACCGGGACAGGGAACTGAGCAGTTCTTC

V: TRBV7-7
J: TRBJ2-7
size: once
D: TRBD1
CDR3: CASSPGTVLYEQYF
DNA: TGTGCTAGCAGCCCGGGGACAGTTCTCTACGAGCAGTACTTC

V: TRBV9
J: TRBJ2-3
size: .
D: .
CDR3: CASSVVSRDTQYF
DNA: TGTGCCAGCAGCGTAGTGAGTCGAGATACGCAGTATTTT

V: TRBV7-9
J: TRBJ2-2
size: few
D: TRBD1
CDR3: CASSSRQGNTGELFF
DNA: TGTGCCAGCAGCTCCCGACAGGGGAACACCGGGGAGCTGTTTTTT

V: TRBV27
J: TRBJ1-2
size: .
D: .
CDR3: CASSPRGGGEGYTF
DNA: TGTGCCAGCAGTCCGCGAGGGGGGGGAGAAGGCTACACCTTC

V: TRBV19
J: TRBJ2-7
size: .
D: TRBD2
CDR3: CASSIAAVTSAPYEQYF
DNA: TGTGCCAGTAGTATAGCCGCGGTAACTAGCGCTCCCTACGAGCAGTACTTC

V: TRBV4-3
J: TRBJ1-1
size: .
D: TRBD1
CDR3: CASSQDGRGSTEAFF
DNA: TGCGCCAGCAGCCAAGATGGCAGGGGGAGCACTGAAGCTTTCTTT

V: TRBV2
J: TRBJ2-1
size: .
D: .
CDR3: CASSALVAPPYNEQFF
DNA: TGTGCCAGCAGTGCTCTCGTCGCGCCCCCTTACAATGAGCAGTTCTTC

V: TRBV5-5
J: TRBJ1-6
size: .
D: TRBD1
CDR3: CASRQGIQYNSPLHF
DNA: TGTGCCAGCAGACAGGGGATCCAGTATAATTCACCCCTCCACTTT

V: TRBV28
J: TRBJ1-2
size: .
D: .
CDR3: CASSLPTGTTLNYGYTF
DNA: TGTGCCAGCAGTTTGCCGACAGGTACTACCCTTAACTATGGCTACACCTTC

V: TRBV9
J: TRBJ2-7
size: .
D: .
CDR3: CASSVEGQGEQYF
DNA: TGTGCCAGCAGCGTAGAGGGGCAGGGCGAGCAGTACTTC

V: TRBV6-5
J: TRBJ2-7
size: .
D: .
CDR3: CASIRGPEQYF
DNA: TGTGCCAGCATTAGGGGTCCCGAGCAGTACTTC

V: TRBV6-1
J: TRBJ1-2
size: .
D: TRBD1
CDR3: CASSERTGGPYGYTF
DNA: TGTGCCAGCAGTGAGAGGACAGGGGGCCCCTATGGCTACACCTTC

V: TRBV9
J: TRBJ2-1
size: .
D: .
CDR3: CASSVPGSSYNEQFF
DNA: TGTGCCAGCAGCGTTCCCGGGAGCTCCTACAATGAGCAGTTCTTC

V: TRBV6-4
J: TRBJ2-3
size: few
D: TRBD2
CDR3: CASSVGLAADTQYF
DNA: TGTGCCAGCAGTGTGGGGCTAGCGGCAGATACGCAGTATTTT

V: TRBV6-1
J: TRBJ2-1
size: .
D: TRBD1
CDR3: CASSEAGQANEQFF
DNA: TGTGCCAGCAGTGAAGCGGGACAGGCTAACGAGCAGTTCTTC

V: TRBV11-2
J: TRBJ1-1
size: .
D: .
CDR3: CASSFQAGTGGTEAFF
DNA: TGTGCCAGCAGTTTTCAGGCCGGGACCGGGGGCACTGAAGCTTTCTTT

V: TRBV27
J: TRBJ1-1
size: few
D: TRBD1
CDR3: CASSTRQGETEAFF
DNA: TGTGCCAGCAGTACCAGACAGGGAGAGACTGAAGCTTTCTTT

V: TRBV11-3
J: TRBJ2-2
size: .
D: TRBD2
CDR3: CASSGTSGEAGELFF
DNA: TGTGCCAGCAGCGGGACCAGCGGGGAGGCCGGGGAGCTGTTTTTT

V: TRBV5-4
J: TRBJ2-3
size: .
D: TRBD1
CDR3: CASSLQGGDTQYF
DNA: TGTGCCAGCAGCCTACAGGGGGGAGATACGCAGTATTTT